The 21 T cell receptor beta chains reported below all come from one sample, sequenced in a study of blood T cell repertoires in COVID-19 (dated by TCRdb to about 2020). Library method: the immunoSEQ multiplex PCR assay. Held by TCRdb, this immuneACCESS table contains in-frame sequences only and omits some clones. Under half of the omission traces to an unresolved V gene where checked; the cause of the rest is unknown. The sample records about 260,000 clones, around 87% of which are singletons. The ten largest clones take up over 4% of the sample. The sequencing input was peripheral blood. All receptors derive from a woman aged 55-70 years with COVID-19, enrolled during active disease.

This sequence joins TRBV19 and TRBJ1-2, with TRBD1 matching over 9 bases. Germline CDR1 is LNHDA and CDR2 is SQIVND (reference sequence). This CDR3 is 14 amino acids long. V lost 5 bases and J lost 6; bases outside the gene matches: 7. CDR3: CASSLQGATDGYTF. CDR3 DNA: TGTGCCAGTAGTTTACAGGGGGCAACGGATGGCTACACCTTC. Using reference TRBV19 and TRBJ1-2 for the parts outside the CDR3, the full variable domain is DGGITQSPKYLFRKEGQNVTLSCEQNLNHDAMYWYRQDPGQGLRLIYYSQIVNDFQKGDIAEGYSVSREKKESFPLTVTSAQKNPTAFYLCASSLQGATDGYTFGSGTRLTVV.

This chain uses TRBV6-5 with TRBJ1-4; D not certain. Germline lookup yields CDR1 MNHEY and CDR2 SVGAGI. This CDR3 region has 16 residues. Trimming cost V 0 bases and J 7 bases, with 15 bases left between them. The CDR3 reads CASSYSPTASTEKLFF. CDR3 nucleotides: TGTGCCAGCAGTTACTCCCCGACGGCTAGTACTGAAAAACTGTTTTTT.

The J gene is TRBJ1-2, the V gene TRBV19, with D perhaps matching TRBD1 (6 bases). The V and J ends lost 10 bases and 5 bases respectively, with 20 bases between them. Germline values: CDR1 LNHDA, CDR2 SQIVND (reference sequence). This CDR3 has 14 residues. CDR3 nucleotide sequence: TGTGCCACCAAACAGGGTTCGTCCTCTTATGGCTACACCTTC. This translates into CATKQGSSSYGYTF.

The rearrangement uses TRBV11-1 and TRBJ2-7; 8 bases are shared with TRBD2. From germline, CDR1 is SGHAT and CDR2 FQDESV (reference sequence). The CDR3 length is 13 residues. J was trimmed by 6 bases and V by 6 bases; bases with no gene match: 7. The CDR3 region is CASSGTRLGEQYF. For the CDR3, the DNA is TGTGCCAGCAGTGGGACTAGGCTAGGCGAGCAGTACTTC.

The chain joins TRBV19 to TRBJ1-3; D may be TRBD1 (6 bases). The CDR3 runs 17 residues. V lost 4 bases to trimming and J lost 0 bases, with 16 bases between them. CDR1 is LNHDA and CDR2 is SQIVND in the germline V gene (reference sequence). Here the CDR3 reads CASSRPGQDYSGNTIYF. Written as DNA, the CDR3 is TGTGCCAGTAGTAGACCGGGACAAGACTACTCTGGAAACACCATATATTTT.

The count of this clone is one. The chain is built from TRBV18 and TRBJ1-2; D is ambiguous. The CDR3 runs to 13 residues. CDR1 and CDR2 from the germline V gene are KGHSH and LQKENI. Between the trimmed V and J ends, which lost 6 bases and 6 bases, there was a span of 14 bases. The CDR3 region is CASSLAEEDGYTF. The CDR3 DNA reads TGTGCCAGCTCCCTCGCCGAGGAAGATGGCTACACCTTC.

V usage is TRBV28 and J usage is TRBJ2-5, with a possible D match to TRBD1 (8 bases). Per the germline V gene, CDR1 is MDHEN and CDR2 is SYDVKM. Between the trimmed V and J ends, which lost 2 bases and 5 bases, there was a span of 15 bases. This CDR3 has 15 amino acids. This chain's CDR3 is CASSLPQGGRETQYF. Written as DNA, the CDR3 is TGTGCCAGCAGTTTACCACAGGGGGGGAGGGAGACCCAGTACTTC.

The chain uses TRBV28 and TRBJ1-1, with 9 bases that match TRBD1. Germline loops: CDR1 MDHEN, CDR2 SYDVKM. The CDR3 is made up of 17 amino acids. V gave up 6 bases and J gave up 6 bases; unmatched junction bases: 17. The DNA of the CDR3 is TGTGCCAGCAGCCTCCCCCCGGGACAGGGATCGTTGTCTGAAGCTTTCTTT. This translates into CASSLPPGQGSLSEAFF.

This chain connects TRBV4-2 to TRBJ2-2; TRBD2 matches at 10 bases. Per the germline V gene, CDR1 is LGHNA and CDR2 is YNFKEQ. This CDR3 has 16 amino acids. V lost 4 bases, J lost 1 base, and 3 bases stayed unmatched. Here the CDR3 DNA reads TGTGCCAGCAGCCCACGGACTAGCGGGAACACCGGGGAGCTGTTTTTT. The encoded protein is CASSPRTSGNTGELFF.

The chain couples TRBV5-1 to TRBJ1-1, with 7 nucleotides matching TRBD1. The CDR3 loop spans 15 amino acids. Germline V gives CDR1 SGHRS, CDR2 YFSETQ. V shed 1 base, J shed 1 base, and the junction held 4 bases outside the gene matches. In DNA, the CDR3 is TGCGCCAGCAGCTTGAGGCGGGACAGGAACACTGAAGCTTTCTTT. Amino acids: CASSLRRDRNTEAFF.

J is TRBJ1-5 and V is TRBV27; the D is unclear. CDR1 and CDR2 (germline): MNHEY, SMNVEV (reference sequence). V was cut by 2 bases and J by 0 bases, with 8 bases left in between. The CDR3 extends over 15 amino acids. The CDR3 coding sequence is TGTGCCAGCAGTTTAAGAGGGTATAGCAATCAGCCCCAGCATTTT. It yields the protein CASSLRGYSNQPQHF.

The gene calls are TRBV10-3 and TRBJ1-5, with TRBD1 as a possible D gene (5 bases). The V end was cut by 0 bases, the J end by 1 base, with 10 bases between. The CDR3 extends over 16 amino acids. Germline V gene data show CDR1 as ENHRY and CDR2 as SYGVKD. In nucleotides, the CDR3 is TGTGCCATCAGTGAGTCGCTGGGGGGGAGCAATCAGCCCCAGCATTTT. Translating it yields CAISESLGGSNQPQHF.

The V and J genes are TRBV5-4 and TRBJ2-1, with 7 bases aligning to TRBD2. From germline, CDR1 is SGHNT and CDR2 YYREEE (reference sequence). The junction had 5 bases not matched to a gene; V was cut back by 3 bases and J by 2 bases. The CDR3 has 15 residues. The CDR3, as DNA: TGTGCCAGCAGCTCGGCTAGCGGAACCTACAATGAGCAGTTCTTC. Its protein is CASSSASGTYNEQFF.

The chain couples TRBV6-6 to TRBJ1-3, with 11 nucleotides matching TRBD1. The ends lost 5 bases at V and 4 bases at J; junction bases unmatched: 7. This CDR3 has 16 residues. The germline gives CDR1 MNHNY, CDR2 SVGAGI (reference sequence). This CDR3 reads CASSRRDRGLGNTIYF. As DNA, the CDR3 is TGTGCCAGCAGTCGACGGGACAGGGGGTTGGGAAACACCATATATTTT.

The CDR3 DNA is TGTGCCAGCTCATCAACTAGCGCTGGGGCCAACGTCCTGACTTTC. Amino acids: CASSSTSAGANVLTF. The chain carries TRBV18 and TRBJ2-6; 7 positions agree with TRBD2. V lost 5 bases to trimming and J lost 2 bases; unmatched junction nucleotides: 3. The length of the CDR3 is 15 residues. Germline V lookup: CDR1 KGHSH, CDR2 LQKENI.

The CDR3 DNA sequence: TGTGCCAGCAGCGTGGGACAGGGGGGAACCGGGGAGCTGTTTTTT. It is translated as CASSVGQGGTGELFF. This rearrangement joins TRBV2 to TRBJ2-2; 11 bases match TRBD1. The CDR3 is 15 residues long. V shed 6 bases and J 5 bases; nucleotides not matched to a gene: 5. Germline lookup yields CDR1 SNHLY and CDR2 FYNNEI.

The V and J genes are TRBV6-5 and TRBJ1-2; possibly TRBD1 for D (5 bases). Trimming removed 6 bases at V and 8 bases at J, with 16 bases between. The germline gives CDR1 MNHEY, CDR2 SVGAGI. The CDR3 runs 13 residues. The CDR3 spells CASRTTGRGGYTF. Written as DNA, the CDR3 is TGTGCCAGCAGGACGACCGGGAGGGGCGGCTACACCTTC.

The V call is TRBV6-1, the J call TRBJ1-2; TRBD1 might be the D (6 bases). This CDR3 is 13 amino acids long. V was trimmed by 1 base and J by 5 bases, leaving 8 bases between them. Germline V gene sequence: CDR1 MNHNS, CDR2 SASEGT. CDR3 protein: CASSEDRAYGYTF. The CDR3 DNA follows: TGTGCCAGCAGTGAAGACAGGGCATATGGCTACACCTTC.

The genes are TRBV5-1 and TRBJ2-7; weak D call: TRBD1 (6 bases). There are 16 residues in the CDR3. The V and J ends lost 0 bases and 5 bases respectively, with 18 bases between them. Germline V gene data show CDR1 as SGHRS and CDR2 as YFSETQ. The CDR3 here is CASSLGQEGFGNEQYF. The CDR3 nucleotides are TGCGCCAGCAGCTTGGGACAGGAAGGTTTCGGGAACGAGCAGTACTTC. Full variable domain (remainder filled in from reference TRBV5-1 and TRBJ2-7): KAGVTQTPRYLIKTRGQQVTLSCSPISGHRSVSWYQQTPGQGLQFLFEYFSETQRNKGNFPGRFSGRQFSNSRSEMNVSTLELGDSALYLCASSLGQEGFGNEQYFGPGTRLTVT.

This clone was counted between two and nine times. This chain joins TRBV7-3 and TRBJ2-2; D is undetermined. V lost 8 bases to trimming and J lost 1 base, with 5 bases between them. The germline gives CDR1 SGHTA, CDR2 FQGTGA. This CDR3 is built from 12 residues. DNA for the CDR3: TGTGCCAGCGGGCGGAACACCGGGGAGCTGTTTTTT. Protein: CASGRNTGELFF.

This clone was found many times. This chain uses TRBV11-2 with TRBJ2-7, with TRBD1 identical over 9 bases. Losses at the gene ends were 6 bases for V and 5 bases for J; bases not matched to a gene: 11. The V gene's germline CDR1 is SGHAT and CDR2 FQNNGV. This CDR3 comprises 15 residues. CDR3 in amino acids: CASSTDRGGGDEQYF. CDR3 sequence (DNA): TGTGCCAGCAGTACGGACAGGGGAGGAGGAGACGAGCAGTACTTC.